The clone carrying this T cell receptor beta chain has ten or more counts. This sample is drawn from a study of T cell repertoires in cytomegalovirus infection. Study background: Public TCR beta signatures provided an indication of both CMV infection and a matching HLA type.

This CDR3 has 17 amino acids. The germline V gene has CDR1 MNHEY and CDR2 SVGAGI. Germline trimming cut 2 bases from V and 7 bases from J; bases unmatched to any gene: 11. TCRdb analysed the reads with MiXCR anew, one entry per CDR3 protein. Seen here are hundreds of thousands of distinct CDR3 sequences, about 40% observed once, and the top ten hold around 3%. The genes are TRBV6-5 and TRBJ1-6; TRBD1 matches at 7 bases. The sequenced sample consisted of PBMCs. The source is a human donor in good health (CMV status not recorded). Some clones in this sample may be carry-over from other donors' samples. CDR3 amino acids: CASSYVKWGRGNSPLHF. In DNA, the CDR3 is TGTGCCAGCAGTTACGTGAAGTGGGGCAGGGGGAATTCACCCCTCCACTTT.